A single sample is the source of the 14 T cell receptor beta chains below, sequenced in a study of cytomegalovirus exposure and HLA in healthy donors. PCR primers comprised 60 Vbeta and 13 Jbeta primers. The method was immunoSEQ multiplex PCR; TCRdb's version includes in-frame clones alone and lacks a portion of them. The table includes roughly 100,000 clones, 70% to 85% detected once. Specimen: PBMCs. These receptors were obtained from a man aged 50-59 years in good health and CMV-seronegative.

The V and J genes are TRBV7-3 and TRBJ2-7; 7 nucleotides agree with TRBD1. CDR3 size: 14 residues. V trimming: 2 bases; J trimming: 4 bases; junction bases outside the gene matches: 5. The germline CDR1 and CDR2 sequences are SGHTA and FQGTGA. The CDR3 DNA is TGTGCCAGCAGCTTATTTGGGGGACAGTACGAGCAGTACTTC. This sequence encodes CASSLFGGQYEQYF.

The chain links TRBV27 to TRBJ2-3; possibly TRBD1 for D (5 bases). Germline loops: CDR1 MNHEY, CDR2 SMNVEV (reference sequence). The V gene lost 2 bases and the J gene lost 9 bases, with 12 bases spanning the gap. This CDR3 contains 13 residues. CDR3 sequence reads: CASSLVDSGTQYF. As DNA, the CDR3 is TGTGCCAGCAGTTTAGTTGACAGTGGCACGCAGTATTTT.

CDR3 sequence reads: CASSPTGGGSYEQYF. For the CDR3, the DNA is TGTGCCAGCAGCCCCACAGGGGGCGGCTCCTACGAGCAGTACTTC. This chain links TRBV13 with TRBJ2-7; 9 bases line up with TRBD1. CDR1 and CDR2 from the germline V gene are PRHDT and FYEKMQ (reference sequence). This CDR3 is 15 amino acids long. The V gene end was trimmed by 5 bases and the J gene end by 0 bases; junction bases not matched to a gene: 5.

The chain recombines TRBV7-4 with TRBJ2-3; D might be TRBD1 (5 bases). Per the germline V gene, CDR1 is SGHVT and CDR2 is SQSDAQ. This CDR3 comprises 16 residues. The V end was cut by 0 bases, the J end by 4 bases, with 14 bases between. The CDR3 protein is CASSLALRTRPDTQYF. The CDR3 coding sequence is TGTGCCAGCAGCTTAGCGCTGCGGACAAGGCCAGATACGCAGTATTTT.

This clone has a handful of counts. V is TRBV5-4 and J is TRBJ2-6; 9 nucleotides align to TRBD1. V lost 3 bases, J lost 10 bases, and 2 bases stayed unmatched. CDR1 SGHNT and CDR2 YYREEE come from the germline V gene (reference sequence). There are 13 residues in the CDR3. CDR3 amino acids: CASSSGQGNVLTF. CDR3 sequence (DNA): TGTGCCAGCAGCTCCGGACAGGGGAACGTCCTGACTTTC.

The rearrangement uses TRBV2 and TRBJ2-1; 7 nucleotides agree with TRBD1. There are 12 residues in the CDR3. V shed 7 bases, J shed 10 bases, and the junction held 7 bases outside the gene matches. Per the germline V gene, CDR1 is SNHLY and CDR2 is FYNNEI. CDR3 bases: TGTGCCAGCATAGGGGGCGGTTGGGAGCAGTTCTTC. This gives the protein CASIGGGWEQFF.

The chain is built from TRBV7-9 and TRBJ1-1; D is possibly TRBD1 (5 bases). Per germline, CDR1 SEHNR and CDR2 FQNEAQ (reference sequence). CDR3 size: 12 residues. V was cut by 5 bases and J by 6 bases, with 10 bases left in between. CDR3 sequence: CASSLGGAEAFF. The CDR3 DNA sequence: TGTGCCAGCAGCCTCGGAGGGGCTGAAGCTTTCTTT. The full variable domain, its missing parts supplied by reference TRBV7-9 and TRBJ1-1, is DTGVSQNPRHKITKRGQNVTFRCDPISEHNRLYWYRQTLGQGPEFLTYFQNEAQLEKSRLLSDRFSAERPKGSFSTLEIQRTEQGDSAMYLCASSLGGAEAFFGQGTRLTVV.

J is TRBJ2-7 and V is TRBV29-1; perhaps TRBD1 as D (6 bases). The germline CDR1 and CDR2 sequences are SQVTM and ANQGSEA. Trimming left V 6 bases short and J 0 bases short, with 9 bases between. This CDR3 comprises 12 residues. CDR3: CSVEDSSYEQYF. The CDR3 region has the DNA TGCAGCGTGGAGGACAGCTCCTACGAGCAGTACTTC.

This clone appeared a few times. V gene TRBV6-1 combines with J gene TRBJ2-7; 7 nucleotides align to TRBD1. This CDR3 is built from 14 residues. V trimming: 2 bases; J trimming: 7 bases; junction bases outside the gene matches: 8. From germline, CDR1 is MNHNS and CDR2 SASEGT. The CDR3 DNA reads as TGTGCCAGCAGTGAAATCGGGGCCAGGGGGGAGCAGTACTTC. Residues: CASSEIGARGEQYF.

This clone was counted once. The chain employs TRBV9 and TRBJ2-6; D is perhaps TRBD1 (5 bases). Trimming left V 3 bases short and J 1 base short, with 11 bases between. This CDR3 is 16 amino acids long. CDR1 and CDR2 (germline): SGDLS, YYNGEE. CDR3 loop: CASSDPQASGANVLTF. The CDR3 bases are TGTGCCAGCAGCGACCCACAGGCGTCTGGGGCCAACGTCCTGACTTTC. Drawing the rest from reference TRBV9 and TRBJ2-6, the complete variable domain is DSGVTQTPKHLITATGQRVTLRCSPRSGDLSVYWYQQSLDQGLQFLIQYYNGEERAKGNILERFSAQQFPDLHSELNLSSLELGDSALYFCASSDPQASGANVLTFGAGSRLTVL.

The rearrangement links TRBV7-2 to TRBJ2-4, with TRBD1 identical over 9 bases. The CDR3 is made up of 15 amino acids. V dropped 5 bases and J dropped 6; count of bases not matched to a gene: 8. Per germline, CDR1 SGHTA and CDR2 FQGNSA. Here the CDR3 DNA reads TGTGCCAGCAGCCTGACGGGACAGGGAGGAAACATTCAGTACTTC. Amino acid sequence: CASSLTGQGGNIQYF.

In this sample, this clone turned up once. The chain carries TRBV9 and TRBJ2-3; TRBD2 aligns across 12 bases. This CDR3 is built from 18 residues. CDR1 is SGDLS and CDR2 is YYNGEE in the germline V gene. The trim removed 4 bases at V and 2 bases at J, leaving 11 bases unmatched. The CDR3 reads CASSILAGGAGNTDTQYF. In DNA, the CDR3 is TGTGCCAGCAGCATTCTAGCGGGAGGGGCCGGCAACACAGATACGCAGTATTTT.

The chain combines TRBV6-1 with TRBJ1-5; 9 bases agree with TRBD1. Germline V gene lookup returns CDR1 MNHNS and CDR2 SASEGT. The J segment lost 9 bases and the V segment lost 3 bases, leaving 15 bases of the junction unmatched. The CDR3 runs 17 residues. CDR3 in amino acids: CASSEGKEQGASRPQHF. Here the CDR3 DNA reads TGTGCCAGCAGTGAGGGGAAGGAACAGGGGGCGAGTAGGCCCCAGCATTTT.

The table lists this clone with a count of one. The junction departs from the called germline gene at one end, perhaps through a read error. CDR3: CASSEQGRRGYPF. The CDR3 bases are TGTGCCAGCAGTGAACAGGGGCGACGGGGCTACCCCTTC. The genes are TRBV6-1 and TRBJ1-2; D perhaps matches TRBD1 (6 bases). CDR1 is MNHNS, CDR2 SASEGT, per germline. This CDR3 region has 13 residues.